This T cell receptor beta chain comes out of a study of blood T cell repertoires in COVID-19. The wider study: Sample material is recorded as cDNA or gDNA derived from T cells, B-cell-depleted T cells, or PBMCs.

V lost 8 bases to trimming and J lost 7 bases, with 12 bases between them. The CDR3 runs 12 residues. Looked up from germline, CDR1 is SEHNR and CDR2 is FQNEAQ (reference sequence). In the authors' workflow: Estimated nucleated cell counts came from reference gene primer amplification. Some clones are missing from TCRdb's copy, which holds only in-frame ones; the method was immunoSEQ multiplex PCR. V and J calls plus clone size are reproduced from that table; the DNA served to infer D and trimming. The table includes approximately 160,000 clones, 76% detected once. The rearrangement links TRBV7-9 to TRBJ2-1; a possible D gene is TRBD2 (6 bases). What was sequenced was peripheral blood. This clonotype was sampled from a woman older than 75 with acute or convalescent COVID-19. The CDR3 nucleotides are TGTGCCAGCGGGGGACTGACAAATGAGCAGTTCTTC. This gives the protein CASGGLTNEQFF.